Described below is a single T cell receptor (beta chain) sequence and its context. The CDR3 contains 13 residues. The ends were cut back, 6 bases at V and 2 bases at J, with 13 bases in the middle. The germline gives CDR1 SQVTM, CDR2 ANQGSEA. The sample is drawn from a study of shared clonotypes between healthy human individuals. As for the study in general: The cohort comprised a couple of women and a few men. Their ages spanned 18 to 49 years. Each donor contributed plates that comprised three CD4 naive, three CD4 memory, two CD8 naive and one CD8 memory.

TCRdb's copy holds only in-frame clones and misses some; the assay was immunoSEQ multiplex PCR. The repertoire holds about 1.1 million clones, with 70% to 80% as singletons. Material for sequencing was memory CD4+ T cells from PBMCs. Subset here: CD45RA-negative fraction. This chain joins TRBV29-1 and TRBJ1-2; D remains unclear. This clonotype was obtained from a man aged 18 to 35 in good health. Some clones in this sample may be carry-over from other donors' samples. The chain's CDR3 is CSVSDGPNYGYTF. The DNA of the CDR3 is TGCAGCGTGAGTGATGGTCCAAACTATGGCTACACCTTC. Full variable domain (rest looked up from reference TRBV29-1 and TRBJ1-2): SAVISQKPSRDICQRGTSLTIQCQVDSQVTMMFWYRQQPGQSLTLIATANQGSEATYESGFVIDKFPISRPNLTFSTLTVSNMSPEDSSIYLCSVSDGPNYGYTFGSGTRLTVV.